This T cell receptor beta chain came from a study of blood T cell repertoires in COVID-19. Study-wide context: The United States, Italy and Spain provided the acute and convalescent COVID-19 samples. PBMCs, B-cell-depleted T cells, or T cells provided the cDNA or gDNA that made up the material.

The germline gives CDR1 SGDLS, CDR2 YYNGEE. The V segment lost 3 bases and the J segment 3 bases; nucleotides outside the gene matches: 7. The CDR3 covers 15 residues. Original processing methods: For nucleated cells, counts were estimated from reference gene primer amplification. Here immunoSEQ multiplex PCR was the method, and the copy in TCRdb shows in-frame clones only, minus some. The V and J calls and clone size were taken over from that table, and D and trimming were inferred from the DNA. Of tens of thousands of clones listed, about 90% are singletons. Sequences were obtained from peripheral blood. This chain links TRBV9 with TRBJ1-2, with 8 nucleotides matching TRBD1. The receptor's source is a human donor in a cohort sampled during active COVID-19. The CDR3 is CASSGAGGRYYGYTF. In DNA form, the CDR3 reads TGTGCCAGCAGCGGAGCAGGGGGCAGGTACTATGGCTACACCTTC. Using reference TRBV9 and TRBJ1-2 for the parts outside the CDR3, the full variable domain is DSGVTQTPKHLITATGQRVTLRCSPRSGDLSVYWYQQSLDQGLQFLIQYYNGEERAKGNILERFSAQQFPDLHSELNLSSLELGDSALYFCASSGAGGRYYGYTFGSGTRLTVV.